This T cell receptor beta chain derives from a study of OX40 agonist ivuxolimab in advanced cancers. Per the germline V gene, CDR1 is MDHEN and CDR2 is SYDVKM. V lost 3 bases to trimming and J lost 8 bases, with 13 bases between them. The CDR3 extends over 14 amino acids. Sequenced by immunoSEQ multiplex PCR; TCRdb stores in-frame clones only, minus some. The profile covers around 100,000 clones, with just under 95% appearing a single time and roughly 0.26% taken by the ten largest. The chain carries TRBV28 and TRBJ1-4, with D perhaps TRBD1 (6 bases). The clonotype originates from an adult with an advanced solid tumor such as melanoma, head and neck, liver or kidney cancer. The sample consisted of CD4+ or CD8+ T cells sorted from blood, taken in a trial of the OX40 agonist ivuxolimab. The CDR3 DNA follows: TGTGCCAGCAGTTTTACAGGGATTCGGGAAAAACTGTTTTTT. Its protein is CASSFTGIREKLFF.